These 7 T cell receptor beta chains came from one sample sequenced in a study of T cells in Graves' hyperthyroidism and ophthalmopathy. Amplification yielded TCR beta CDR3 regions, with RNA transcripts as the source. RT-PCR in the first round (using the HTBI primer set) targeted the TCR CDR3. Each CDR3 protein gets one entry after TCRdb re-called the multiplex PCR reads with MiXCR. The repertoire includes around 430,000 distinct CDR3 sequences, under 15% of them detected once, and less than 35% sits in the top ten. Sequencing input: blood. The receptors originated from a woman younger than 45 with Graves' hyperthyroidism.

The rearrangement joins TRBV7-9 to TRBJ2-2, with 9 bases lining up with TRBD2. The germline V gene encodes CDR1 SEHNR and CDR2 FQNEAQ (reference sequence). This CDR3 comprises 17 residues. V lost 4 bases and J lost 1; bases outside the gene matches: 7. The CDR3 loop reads CASSSPSSGRNTGELFF. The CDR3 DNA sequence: TGTGCCAGCAGCTCGCCGAGTAGCGGGAGGAACACCGGGGAGCTGTTTTTT.

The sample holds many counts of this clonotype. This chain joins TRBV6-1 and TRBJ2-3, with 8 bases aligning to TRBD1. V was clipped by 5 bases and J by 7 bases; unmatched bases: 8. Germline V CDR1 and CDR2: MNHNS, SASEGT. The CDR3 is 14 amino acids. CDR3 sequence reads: CASSMDRAGNTQYF. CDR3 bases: TGTGCCAGCAGTATGGACAGGGCTGGTAATACGCAGTATTTT.

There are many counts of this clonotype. As DNA, the CDR3 is TGTGCCAGCATTCTCGGCACTGAAGCTTTCTTT. It is translated as CASILGTEAFF. This chain connects TRBV27 to TRBJ1-1; D ambiguous. The CDR3 has 11 amino acids. Trimming removed 7 bases from V and 4 bases from J, with 7 bases in between. CDR1 is MNHEY and CDR2 is SMNVEV in the germline V gene (reference sequence).

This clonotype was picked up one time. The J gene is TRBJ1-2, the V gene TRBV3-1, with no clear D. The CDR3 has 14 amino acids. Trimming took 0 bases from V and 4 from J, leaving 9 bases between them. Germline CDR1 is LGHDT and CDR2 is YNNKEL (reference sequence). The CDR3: CASSQDLGSYGYTF. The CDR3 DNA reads TGTGCCAGCAGCCAAGACTTAGGGAGCTATGGCTACACCTTC.

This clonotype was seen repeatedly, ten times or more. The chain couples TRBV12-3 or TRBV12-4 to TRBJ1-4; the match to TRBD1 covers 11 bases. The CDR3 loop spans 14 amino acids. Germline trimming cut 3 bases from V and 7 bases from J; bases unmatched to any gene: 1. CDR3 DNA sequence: TGTGCCAGCAGTTTGGACAGGGGGCGTGAAAAACTGTTTTTT. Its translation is CASSLDRGREKLFF.

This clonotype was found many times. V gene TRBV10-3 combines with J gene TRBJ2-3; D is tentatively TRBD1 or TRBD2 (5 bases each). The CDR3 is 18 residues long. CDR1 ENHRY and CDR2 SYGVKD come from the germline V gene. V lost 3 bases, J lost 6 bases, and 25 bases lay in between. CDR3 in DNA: TGTGCCATCAGTGACCCATTAAACGGGACGTTGGTAAGGGATACGCAGTATTTT. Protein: CAISDPLNGTLVRDTQYF.

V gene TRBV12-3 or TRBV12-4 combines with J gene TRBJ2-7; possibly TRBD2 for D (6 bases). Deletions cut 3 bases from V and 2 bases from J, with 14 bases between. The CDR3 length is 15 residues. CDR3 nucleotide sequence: TGTGCCAGCAGTTTCACCGGGACTGGAACCTACGAGCAGTACTTC. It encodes CASSFTGTGTYEQYF.